A single TCR beta chain is shown here with its context. An assay was performed, and its level was deep. Study processing details: Filtering differed for immunoSEQ, which gave only junction sequences without quality scores. Sequencing was performed with immunoSEQ multiplex PCR; in TCRdb, only in-frame clones are kept and a portion is missing. Clonal size and the V and J genes are those of that table, whereas D and trimming came from the DNA. The table shows about 490,000 clones, with about 72% occurring only once. Donors comprised healthy HIV-negative adults lacking recent acute infections or vaccinations. The length of the CDR3 is 16 residues. Germline V gives CDR1 SGDLS, CDR2 YYNGEE. The ends lost 4 bases at V and 4 bases at J; junction bases unmatched: 12. The data were taken from a study of shared clonotypes between healthy human individuals.

The chain recombines TRBV9 with TRBJ2-5; 8 bases line up with TRBD2. Sample: PBMCs. The receptor's source is a woman aged 40 to 50 in good health. Some clones in this sample may be carry-over from other donors' samples. The CDR3 protein is CASSNLAGTSGETQYF. The CDR3 coding sequence is TGTGCCAGCAGCAACCTAGCGGGCACCTCGGGAGAGACCCAGTACTTC. Using reference TRBV9 and TRBJ2-5 for the parts outside the CDR3, the full variable domain is DSGVTQTPKHLITATGQRVTLRCSPRSGDLSVYWYQQSLDQGLQFLIQYYNGEERAKGNILERFSAQQFPDLHSELNLSSLELGDSALYFCASSNLAGTSGETQYFGPGTRLLVL.